This record concerns one TCR beta chain sequence. These data come from a study of T cells of healthy individuals. V gave up 0 bases and J gave up 9 bases, with 12 bases separating them. The CDR3 sequence is 13 residues long. Germline V gene sequence: CDR1 SGDLS, CDR2 YYNGEE. Via MiXCR, TCRdb re-called the 5' RACE reads, giving one row per CDR3 protein. There are around 98,000 distinct CDR3 sequences in the sample; around 17% occur only once, and over 5% lies in the top ten. The clonotype comes from a human donor in good health. The chain joins TRBV9 to TRBJ1-1; D uncertain. The CDR3 bases are TGTGCCAGCAGCGTAGGACCTAAAATGCAAGCTTTCTTT. Encoded protein: CASSVGPKMQAFF.